This T cell receptor (beta chain) was observed in a study of PD-1 blockade in mismatch repair-deficient tumors. Libraries were prepared by immunoSEQ multiplex PCR; TCRdb keeps only in-frame clonotypes and omits some of them. The sample has under 150,000 clones; about 85% are singletons. Germline CDR1 is MGHRA and CDR2 is YSYEKL. This CDR3 has 13 residues. V lost 3 bases, J lost 8 bases, and 10 bases lay in between. PCR or immunohistochemistry showed mismatch repair deficiency in every enrolled patient. TCRs were sequenced from a few patients responding to pembrolizumab. The sequence was collected from an adult with mismatch repair-deficient cancer. The rearrangement uses TRBV4-1 and TRBJ1-4, with D possibly TRBD1 on 6 matching bases. This material consisted of peripheral blood, taken 44 weeks after starting pembrolizumab. DNA for the CDR3: TGCGCCAGCAGCCACGTAACAGGGGAAAAACTGTTTTTT. Protein sequence: CASSHVTGEKLFF.